These T cell receptor beta chains were read from a single sample in a study of T cells in Graves' hyperthyroidism and ophthalmopathy. TCRdb passed the multiplex PCR reads through MiXCR, listing each CDR3 protein once. The table includes roughly 560,000 distinct CDR3 sequences, 14% to 15% detected once. Sequenced material: blood. These receptors were taken from a woman in her thirties or forties with Graves' ophthalmopathy. CDR3s include the opening cysteine and the closing phenylalanine or tryptophan. The D gene is left open where the match is weak. The size of a clone is reported for some rows only, either as once, few or many, or as a class for expanded clones.

d_call: -; v_call: TRBV29-1; j_call: TRBJ1-1; clone_size: many; cdr3_aa: CSVEGTEDSVMNTEAFF; cdr3_nt: TGCAGCGTTGAAGGGACGGAGGACAGCGTTATGAACACTGAAGCTTTCTTT
d_call: TRBD2; v_call: TRBV6-2/TRBV6-3; j_call: TRBJ2-5; clone_size: -; cdr3_aa: CASRRLAEETQYF; cdr3_nt: TGTGCCAGCAGACGACTAGCGGAAGAGACCCAGTACTTC
d_call: -; v_call: TRBV19; j_call: TRBJ2-7; clone_size: few; cdr3_aa: CASSIFFGAGKLNYEQYF; cdr3_nt: TGTGCCAGTAGTATTTTTTTCGGAGCGGGCAAACTCAACTACGAGCAGTACTTC
d_call: TRBD1; v_call: TRBV28; j_call: TRBJ1-1; clone_size: -; cdr3_aa: CASRAGGWNTEAFF; cdr3_nt: TGTGCCAGCAGGGCAGGGGGGTGGAACACTGAAGCTTTCTTT
d_call: -; v_call: TRBV6-2/TRBV6-3; j_call: TRBJ1-2; clone_size: -; cdr3_aa: CASSSGGSNYGYTF; cdr3_nt: TGTGCCAGCAGTTCGGGTGGCAGTAACTATGGCTACACCTTC
d_call: -; v_call: TRBV6-5; j_call: TRBJ1-3; clone_size: many; cdr3_aa: CASSYPGPGNTIYF; cdr3_nt: TGTGCCAGCAGTTACCCGGGACCTGGAAACACCATATATTTT
d_call: -; v_call: TRBV20-1; j_call: TRBJ2-7; clone_size: many; cdr3_aa: CSAVLDFSYEQYF; cdr3_nt: TGCAGTGCTGTGCTAGACTTTTCATACGAGCAGTACTTC
d_call: -; v_call: TRBV6-1; j_call: TRBJ1-5; clone_size: many; cdr3_aa: CASRTPGVSNQPQHF; cdr3_nt: TGTGCCAGCAGGACCCCAGGGGTTAGCAATCAGCCCCAGCATTTT
d_call: TRBD1; v_call: TRBV2; j_call: TRBJ2-5; clone_size: -; cdr3_aa: CASRGSRDRFQETQYF; cdr3_nt: TGTGCCAGCAGGGGATCCCGGGACAGATTCCAAGAGACCCAGTACTTC
d_call: -; v_call: TRBV27; j_call: TRBJ1-1; clone_size: -; cdr3_aa: CASLGGAEAFF; cdr3_nt: TGTGCCAGTCTCGGGGGGGCAGAAGCTTTCTTT
d_call: -; v_call: TRBV7-7; j_call: TRBJ2-2; clone_size: few; cdr3_aa: CASSPRGDPGELFF; cdr3_nt: TGTGCTAGCAGCCCCCGGGGAGATCCCGGGGAGCTGTTTTTT